This is a list of T cell receptor beta chains from one sample in a study of blood T cells in healthy people across ages. MiXCR was run by TCRdb on the 5' RACE reads, yielding one entry per CDR3 protein. This sample carries 1.5 million to 2 million distinct CDR3 sequences, roughly a third of them seen once, and the ten largest clones take approximately 10%. Specimen: blood. These receptors all come from a woman aged 30 to 39 in good health. Both conserved end residues are part of each CDR3. A D gene is named only where the DNA matches it firmly. Expanded clones are given a class, and other clones once, few, many or no size at all.

TRBJ2-1 TRBV7-2 NA NA 12 TGTGCCAGCAGCACCCCGAGCAGGGAGCAGTTCTTC CASSTPSREQFF
TRBJ2-5 TRBV7-9 NA TRBD2 14 TGTGCCAGCAGCGACAGCGGGGTCACGGAGACCCAGTACTTC CASSDSGVTETQYF
TRBJ2-7 TRBV28 NA NA 20 TGTACCAGCAGTCCCCAAGTCAGCACAGGGATGGCGGGAGCCCCCTACGAGCAGTACTTC CTSSPQVSTGMAGAPYEQYF
TRBJ2-7 TRBV4-1 few TRBD2 18 TGCGCCAGCAGCCAAGAATTGGGACTAGCGGGATTCTACAATGAGCAGTACTTC CASSQELGLAGFYNEQYF
TRBJ2-1 TRBV5-6 NA TRBD2 15 TGTGCCAGCAGGCCAGGACTAGCCCCGGGGAATGAGCAGTTCTTC CASRPGLAPGNEQFF
TRBJ1-2 TRBV6-1 NA NA 14 TGTGCCAGCAGTGACGTGTCTTCCCACTATGGCTACACCTTC CASSDVSSHYGYTF
TRBJ1-2 TRBV20-1 few TRBD1 15 TGCAGTGCTAGGACGAGAACAGGGACAGGGGTGGGCTACACCTTC CSARTRTGTGVGYTF
TRBJ1-1 TRBV29-1 NA NA 13 TGCAGCGTTATCAGGGGATCGAGCACTGAAGCTTTCTTT CSVIRGSSTEAFF
TRBJ1-6 TRBV5-5 few NA 14 TGTGCCAGCAGCTGGGAACAGGGACTTTCACCCCTCCACTTT CASSWEQGLSPLHF
TRBJ2-7 TRBV7-9 once NA 14 TGTGCCAGCAGCAATCAGGGTGAGGAGGTCGAGCAGTACTTC CASSNQGEEVEQYF
TRBJ2-7 TRBV25-1 NA TRBD1 14 TGTGCCACCCCGACAGGGCGGCCGGGATACGAGCAGTACTTC CATPTGRPGYEQYF
TRBJ2-1 TRBV27 few NA 16 TGTGCCAGCAGTTCAGCAGGGATGAGGTTGTACAATGAGCAGTTCTTC CASSSAGMRLYNEQFF
TRBJ1-5 TRBV4-1 few NA 14 TGCGCCAGCAGCCAAGGGGACACCTATCAGCCCCAGCATTTT CASSQGDTYQPQHF
TRBJ1-2 TRBV27 many TRBD1 11 TGTGCCAGCCGGGACAGTTATGGCTACACCTTC CASRDSYGYTF
TRBJ2-5 TRBV27 once NA 16 TGTGCCGGCAGTTTATCTATAGGCGGGTTCCCCTACAAGCAGTACTTC CAGSLSIGGFPYKQYF
TRBJ1-1 TRBV29-1 few NA 13 TGCAGCGCCATGACAGCCATGAACACTGAAGCTTTCTTT CSAMTAMNTEAFF
TRBJ2-1 TRBV10-3 NA TRBD1 16 TGTGCCATCAGTGAGTCAGGGACAGGATTCTACAATGAGCAGTTCTTC CAISESGTGFYNEQFF